The 14 T cell receptor beta chains in this list originate from one sample, sequenced in a study of blood T cell repertoires in COVID-19. Profiled with immunoSEQ multiplex PCR; TCRdb holds only in-frame clones, not every one. The table has more than 150,000 clones, around 87% seen once. The sequencing input was peripheral blood. The source is a man aged 55 to 70 with COVID-19, enrolled during active disease.

This clone was seen once. The chain has TRBV5-4 and TRBJ1-1; a weak D match, TRBD1 (5 bases). The ends were cut back, 4 bases at V and 7 bases at J, with 20 bases in the middle. Germline V CDR1 and CDR2: SGHNT, YYREEE (reference sequence). This CDR3 has 15 residues. This chain's CDR3 is CASSLGGRASGEAFF. The CDR3 nucleotides are TGTGCCAGCAGCCTCGGTGGCAGGGCTAGTGGTGAAGCTTTCTTT.

The J gene is TRBJ2-4, the V gene TRBV3-1 (or the pseudogene TRBV3-2); 7 positions match TRBD1. In germline, CDR1 is LGHDT, CDR2 YNNKEL (reference sequence). V shed 0 bases and J 0 bases; nucleotides not matched to a gene: 2. The CDR3 contains 16 residues. Here the CDR3 reads CASSQDGTVAKNIQYF. In DNA, the CDR3 is TGTGCCAGCAGCCAAGATGGGACAGTAGCCAAAAACATTCAGTACTTC.

The chain employs TRBV25-1 and TRBJ2-6; no definite D call. Looked up from germline, CDR1 is MGHDK and CDR2 is SYGVNS. The CDR3 is 13 amino acids. Trimming took off 8 bases at V and 0 bases at J, with 5 bases between the two ends. CDR3 coding DNA: TGTGCCAGCGCCTACTCTGGGGCCAACGTCCTGACTTTC. Translated: CASAYSGANVLTF.

The table lists this clone with a few counts. This chain joins TRBV7-2 and TRBJ2-2; perhaps TRBD1 as D (5 bases). The CDR3 is 16 amino acids. CDR1 and CDR2 (germline): SGHTA, FQGNSA. V was clipped by 5 bases and J by 3 bases, with 16 bases between them. The CDR3 bases are TGTGCCAGCAGCGCCCGCGGCAGGGTGGACACCGGGGAGCTGTTTTTT. Protein product: CASSARGRVDTGELFF.

The chain has TRBV11-3 and TRBJ2-1; D possibly corresponds to TRBD2 (7 bases). The CDR3 length is 16 residues. CDR1 and CDR2 (germline): SGHNT, YENEEA. The V gene lost 6 bases and the J gene lost 4 bases, with 19 bases spanning the gap. In DNA form, the CDR3 reads TGTGCCAGCAGTCCTCGGAGGGGGGGGCAATACAATGAGCAGTTCTTC. It codes for CASSPRRGGQYNEQFF.

The chain is built from TRBV7-2 and TRBJ1-3, with D unresolved. Per germline, CDR1 SGHTA and CDR2 FQGNSA. With 2 bases removed from V and 1 base from J, the gap between germline ends came to 3 bases. The CDR3 runs 13 residues. The CDR3 DNA follows: TGTGCCAGCAGCTTATATTCTGGAAACACCATATATTTT. It codes for CASSLYSGNTIYF.

The chain couples TRBV18 to TRBJ1-1; D is possibly TRBD1 (5 bases). Germline V gives CDR1 KGHSH, CDR2 LQKENI. This CDR3 is built from 14 residues. Between the trimmed V and J ends, which lost 1 base and 1 base, there was a span of 7 bases. CDR3 loop: CASSPRRANTEAFF. DNA for the CDR3: TGTGCCAGCTCACCACGCAGGGCGAACACTGAAGCTTTCTTT.

The chain carries TRBV11-3 and TRBJ2-3, with 7 positions matching TRBD2. The CDR3 extends over 15 amino acids. J gave up 0 bases and V 4 bases, and 4 bases lay outside the gene matches. Germline CDR1 is SGHNT and CDR2 is YENEEA. The CDR3 DNA follows: TGTGCCAGCAGCTCCCGGACTAGAAGCACAGATACGCAGTATTTT. Its translation: CASSSRTRSTDTQYF. Using reference TRBV11-3 and TRBJ2-3 for the parts outside the CDR3, the full variable domain is EAGVVQSPRYKIIEKKQPVAFWCNPISGHNTLYWYLQNLGQGPELLIRYENEEAVDDSQLPKDRFSAERLKGVDSTLKIQPAELGDSAVYLCASSSRTRSTDTQYFGPGTRLTVL.

This clone was seen a single time. The chain recombines TRBV7-9 with TRBJ1-4; 9 positions match TRBD1. CDR3 length equals 14 residues. J lost 7 bases, V lost 5 bases, and 5 bases had no gene match. Germline-derived CDR1 and CDR2 are SEHNR and FQNEAQ (reference sequence). The CDR3 DNA follows: TGTGCCAGCAGCCGTGGACAGGGGACTGAAAAACTGTTTTTT. Its translation is CASSRGQGTEKLFF.

This clone was detected a few times. This chain connects TRBV18 to TRBJ2-3; 7 positions agree with TRBD2. Germline lookup yields CDR1 KGHSH and CDR2 LQKENI. J was trimmed by 0 bases and V by 4 bases; bases with no gene match: 16. The CDR3 is 19 amino acids. The DNA for the CDR3 is TGTGCCAGCTCACTCTTGGCCAGCGGGGTTCCCACTAGCACAGATACGCAGTATTTT. Its protein product is CASSLLASGVPTSTDTQYF.

The chain carries TRBV7-2 and TRBJ2-3; D remains ambiguous. The CDR3 is 14 residues long. Germline CDR1 is SGHTA and CDR2 is FQGNSA. Trimming pared 3 bases from V and 2 bases from J, leaving 9 bases between. The DNA of the CDR3 is TGTGCCAGCAGCTTTCGACACATCACAGATACGCAGTATTTT. Its translation: CASSFRHITDTQYF. The full variable domain, its missing parts supplied by reference TRBV7-2 and TRBJ2-3, is GAGVSQSPSNKVTEKGKDVELRCDPISGHTALYWYRQSLGQGLEFLIYFQGNSAPDKSGLPSDRFSAERTGGSVSTLTIQRTQQEDSAVYLCASSFRHITDTQYFGPGTRLTVL.

The rearrangement links TRBV28 to TRBJ1-5; possible D gene TRBD1, 6 bases. This CDR3 has 12 amino acids. The germline V gene encodes CDR1 MDHEN and CDR2 SYDVKM. The V end lost 8 bases, the J end lost 6 bases, and 11 bases lay between the germline ends. The CDR3 here is CASGTGIQPQHF. The CDR3 coding sequence is TGTGCCAGCGGAACAGGGATTCAGCCCCAGCATTTT.

The genes are TRBV28 and TRBJ1-1, with D tentatively TRBD1 (5 bases). The CDR3 covers 15 residues. Trimming pared 5 bases from V and 4 bases from J, leaving 17 bases between. Germline V gives CDR1 MDHEN, CDR2 SYDVKM. For the CDR3, the DNA is TGTGCCAGCAGTCCCTTCCAGGGCGGGACCACTGAAGCTTTCTTT. This sequence encodes CASSPFQGGTTEAFF.

The chain uses TRBV3-1 (or the pseudogene TRBV3-2) and TRBJ1-2, with D tentatively TRBD1 (6 bases). V was cut by 1 base and J by 2 bases, with 8 bases left in between. CDR1 is LGHDT, CDR2 YNNKEL, per germline (reference sequence). This CDR3 is 14 amino acids long. DNA for the CDR3: TGTGCCAGCAGCCAAGCGCAGGGGAACTATGGCTACACCTTC. Translation: CASSQAQGNYGYTF.